These 18 T cell receptor beta chains were all obtained from the same sample, sequenced in a study of blood T cells in healthy people across ages. A second PCR, run for about 6 to 12 cycles, used a sample-barcoded 5' primer plus a J-beta primer mix. TCRdb reprocessed the 5' RACE reads with MiXCR, giving one entry per CDR3 protein. The sample has about 1.5 million distinct CDR3 sequences, approximately 43% seen once. Specimen: blood. These receptor sequences come from a young woman in good health.

This clonotype has ten or more counts. The chain carries TRBV30 and TRBJ1-2; tentative D call: TRBD1 (5 bases). There are 13 residues in the CDR3. The germline V gene encodes CDR1 GTSNPN and CDR2 SVGIG (reference sequence). The germline V and J ends were trimmed by 1 base and 8 bases, with 14 bases remaining between them. CDR3 region: CAWSAGPSRGYTF. In DNA form, the CDR3 reads TGTGCCTGGAGTGCGGGACCTTCGCGCGGCTACACCTTC.

Points on this clonotype: Its ends do not fully match the called genes, so a read error is possible. The chain carries TRBV7-9 and TRBJ1-5; D is unclear. Germline lookup yields CDR1 SEHNR and CDR2 FQNEAQ (reference sequence). The CDR3 loop spans 15 amino acids. The CDR3 DNA is TGTGCCATCAGCCCGATGGGGAAAGAGGATCAGCCCCAGCATTTT. Its translation: CAISPMGKEDQPQHF.

This sequence joins TRBV5-6 and TRBJ1-1; D perhaps matches TRBD1 (6 bases). The CDR3 sequence is 14 residues long. V was clipped by 4 bases and J by 5 bases, with 15 bases between them. Germline lookup yields CDR1 SGHDT and CDR2 YYEEEE. CDR3 residues: CASSGRGGGTEAFF. CDR3 nucleotides: TGTGCCAGCAGCGGCCGGGGGGGCGGAACTGAAGCTTTCTTT. The complete variable domain, with remaining parts taken from reference TRBV5-6 and TRBJ1-1, reads DAGVTQSPTHLIKTRGQQVTLRCSPKSGHDTVSWYQQALGQGPQFIFQYYEEEERQRGNFPDRFSGHQFPNYSSELNVNALLLGDSALYLCASSGRGGGTEAFFGQGTRLTVV.

The genes are TRBV20-1 and TRBJ2-1, with TRBD2 matching over 9 bases. The junction had 8 bases not matched to a gene; V was cut back by 5 bases and J by 0 bases. Per germline, CDR1 DFQATT and CDR2 SNEGSKA (reference sequence). The CDR3 totals 16 residues. CDR3: CSAGTQRGDSYNEQFF. CDR3 in DNA: TGCAGTGCTGGGACCCAGCGGGGGGACTCCTACAATGAGCAGTTCTTC.

The table lists this clonotype with a few counts. J is TRBJ2-4 and V is TRBV12-3 or TRBV12-4; 9 bases are a match to TRBD2. V was pared by 5 bases and J by 8 bases, with 10 bases of the junction left unmatched. The CDR3 spans 15 residues. The CDR3 DNA sequence: TGTGCCAGCAGTGGGAAGGGTAGCGGGAGAGACATTCAGTACTTC. Translated, it gives CASSGKGSGRDIQYF.

In its sample, this clonotype was seen a few times. The chain is built from TRBV28 and TRBJ2-5; D possibly corresponds to TRBD1 (6 bases). Germline V gene lookup returns CDR1 MDHEN and CDR2 SYDVKM. The CDR3 covers 16 residues. With 2 bases removed from V and 2 bases from J, the gap between germline ends came to 15 bases. This CDR3 is CASSLGPGTTQETQYF. The CDR3 coding sequence is TGTGCCAGCAGTTTAGGCCCCGGGACAACACAAGAGACCCAGTACTTC.

The CDR3 loop is CAGYRGGNQPQHF. DNA of the CDR3: TGTGCCGGCTACAGAGGAGGCAATCAGCCCCAGCATTTT. The rearrangement links TRBV12-3 or TRBV12-4 to TRBJ1-5, with D unresolved. Trimming stripped 11 bases from V and 2 bases from J, with 13 bases between. The CDR3 covers 13 residues.

The chain employs TRBV7-2 and TRBJ2-1; TRBD2 matches 7 bases. There are 13 residues in the CDR3. The ends lost 5 bases at V and 8 bases at J; junction bases unmatched: 6. Germline assignment: CDR1 SGHTA and CDR2 FQGNSA. The CDR3 loop reads CASSAGTTDEQFF. The CDR3 DNA reads TGTGCCAGCAGCGCCGGGACTACCGATGAGCAGTTCTTC.

The CDR3: CASSPSGTGEKDQYF. CDR3 nucleotide sequence: TGTGCCAGCTCACCCTCCGGGACAGGCGAGAAGGACCAGTACTTC. V usage is TRBV18 and J usage is TRBJ2-5; 8 nucleotides agree with TRBD1. The CDR3 is 15 residues long. The V gene end was trimmed by 3 bases and the J gene end by 10 bases; junction bases not matched to a gene: 13. Germline CDR1 is KGHSH and CDR2 is LQKENI.

This sequence joins TRBV12-3 or TRBV12-4 and TRBJ2-7; 8 bases are a match to TRBD2. There are 14 residues in the CDR3. The junction had 11 bases not matched to a gene; V was cut back by 6 bases and J by 7 bases. This CDR3 reads CASSSAGGLREQYF. The DNA of the CDR3 is TGTGCCAGCAGCAGTGCGGGAGGCCTACGAGAGCAGTACTTC.

V is TRBV4-2 and J is TRBJ2-5, with no clear D. This CDR3 contains 12 residues. Trimming took 0 bases from V and 11 from J, leaving 10 bases between them. CDR1 and CDR2 (germline): LGHNA, YNFKEQ. The CDR3 nucleotides read TGTGCCAGCAGCCAAGAGTCGGGTGAGCAGTACTTC. This gives the protein CASSQESGEQYF.

This clonotype showed up just once. A read error may be the cause here, since a much bigger clone is one base away. V gene TRBV7-8 combines with J gene TRBJ1-2; 8 nucleotides agree with TRBD1. The length of the CDR3 is 14 residues. Germline assignment: CDR1 SGHVS and CDR2 FQNEAQ. The CDR3 reads CASSLDRVNYGCTF. The DNA for the CDR3 is TGTGCCAGCAGCTTGGACAGGGTTAACTATGGCTGCACCTTC. Looking up the rest from reference TRBV7-8 and TRBJ1-2 gives the full variable domain: GAGVSQSPRYKVAKRGQDVALRCDPISGHVSLFWYQQALGQGPEFLTYFQNEAQLDKSGLPSDRFFAERPEGSVSTLKIQRTQQEDSAVYLCASSLDRVNYGCTFGSGTRLTVV.

This chain links TRBV18 with TRBJ1-5, with 9 nucleotides matching TRBD1. J gave up 6 bases and V 4 bases, and 7 bases lay outside the gene matches. The CDR3 is made up of 15 amino acids. Germline CDR1 KGHSH, CDR2 LQKENI. The CDR3 protein is CASSLKQGAVQPQHF. The CDR3 bases are TGTGCCAGCTCACTGAAACAGGGGGCAGTTCAGCCCCAGCATTTT.

The genes are TRBV4-3 and TRBJ2-3; 10 bases are shared with TRBD2. CDR1 is LGHNA, CDR2 YSLEER, per germline. The CDR3 consists of 17 residues. J gave up 5 bases and V 0 bases, and 8 bases lay outside the gene matches. The CDR3 sequence: CASSQEAASGSGDTQYF. DNA of the CDR3: TGCGCCAGCAGCCAAGAGGCGGCTAGCGGGAGCGGAGATACGCAGTATTTT.

The chain joins TRBV30 to TRBJ1-2, with D uncertain. Looked up from germline, CDR1 is GTSNPN and CDR2 is SVGIG (reference sequence). Deletions cut 0 bases from V and 4 bases from J, with 3 bases between. The CDR3 is 11 residues long. In nucleotides, the CDR3 is TGTGCCTGGAGTGTAGCCTATGGCTACACCTTC. Translation gives CAWSVAYGYTF.

This clonotype turned up a few times. This chain connects TRBV7-3 to TRBJ1-4, with D uncertain. The CDR3 is 15 residues long. Germline V lookup: CDR1 SGHTA, CDR2 FQGTGA. V was trimmed by 2 bases and J by 0 bases, leaving 7 bases between them. The CDR3 loop reads CASSLHGATNEKLFF. In DNA form, the CDR3 reads TGTGCCAGCAGCTTACACGGAGCAACTAATGAAAAACTGTTTTTT.

The chain employs TRBV24-1 and TRBJ2-7; D possibly uses TRBD1 or TRBD2 (5 bases each). This CDR3 contains 15 residues. CDR1 and CDR2 from the germline V gene are KGHDR and SFDVKD. Trimming removed 4 bases from V and 3 bases from J, with 15 bases in between. The CDR3 spells CATSDNRGSSYEQYF. The CDR3 coding sequence is TGTGCCACCAGTGACAACCGGGGCAGCAGCTACGAGCAGTACTTC.

CDR3 amino acids: CAISGGDTGELFF. In DNA, the CDR3 is TGTGCCATCAGTGGGGGAGACACCGGGGAGCTGTTTTTT. V gene TRBV10-3 combines with J gene TRBJ2-2; the D gene is possibly TRBD2 (5 bases). This CDR3 contains 13 residues. Germline CDR1 is ENHRY and CDR2 is SYGVKD. Trimming stripped 4 bases from V and 3 bases from J, with 6 bases between.